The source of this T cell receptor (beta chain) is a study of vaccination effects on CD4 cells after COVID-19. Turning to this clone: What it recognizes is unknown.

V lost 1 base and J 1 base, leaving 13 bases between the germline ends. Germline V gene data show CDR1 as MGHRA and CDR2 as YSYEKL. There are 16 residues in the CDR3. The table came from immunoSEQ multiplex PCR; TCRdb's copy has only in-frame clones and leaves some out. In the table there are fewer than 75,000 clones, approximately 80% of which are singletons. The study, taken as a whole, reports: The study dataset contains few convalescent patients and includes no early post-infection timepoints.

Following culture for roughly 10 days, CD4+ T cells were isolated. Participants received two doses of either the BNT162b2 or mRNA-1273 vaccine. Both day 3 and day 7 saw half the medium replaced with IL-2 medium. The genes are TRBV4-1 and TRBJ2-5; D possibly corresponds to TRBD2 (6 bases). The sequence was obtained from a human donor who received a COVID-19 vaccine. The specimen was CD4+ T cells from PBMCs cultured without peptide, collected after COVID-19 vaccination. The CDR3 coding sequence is TGCGCCAGCAGCCAAGGTAGCGGCACACCCCAAGAGACCCAGTACTTC. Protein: CASSQGSGTPQETQYF.